The rows below give T cell receptor beta chains drawn from one sample of a study of intratumoral heterogeneity in liver cancer. The assay was immunoSEQ multiplex PCR, and TCRdb's table has in-frame clones only and misses some. The sample consists of 20,000 to 25,000 clones, approximately 73% of them appearing once. Sequenced material: tumor-adjacent normal tissue, taken before any cancer treatment. The receptors were sampled from a woman in her seventies with hepatocellular carcinoma. The CDR3 runs from the conserved cysteine through the conserved F or W. A D gene is named only where the DNA matches it firmly. Only part of the rows carry a size: once, few, many, or a class if the clone is expanded.

size	J	D	V	DNA	CDR3
.	TRBJ1-5	.	TRBV28	TGTGCCAGCAGAAACCCAGACGGAAACAATCAGCCCCAGCATTTT	CASRNPDGNNQPQHF
.	TRBJ1-2	.	TRBV28	TGTGCCAGCAGTCCAGGGACGGATAACTATGGCTACACCTTC	CASSPGTDNYGYTF
few	TRBJ1-4	TRBD1	TRBV28	TGTGCCAGCAGCCGATCCATGACAGGGATGAGGGAAAAACTGTTTTTT	CASSRSMTGMREKLFF
.	TRBJ1-3	.	TRBV27	TGTGCCAGCAGTCGAAGCTCTGGAAACACCATATATTTT	CASSRSSGNTIYF
.	TRBJ2-4	.	TRBV2	TGTGCGAGCAAAGTGGACAGTTTGAACATTCAGTACTTC	CASKVDSLNIQYF
.	TRBJ2-1	TRBD2	TRBV27	TGTGCCAGCAGTTTATCGTCTAGCGGGGGGATGGGTGAGCAGTTCTTC	CASSLSSSGGMGEQFF
.	TRBJ2-3	.	TRBV5-1	TGCGCCAGCAGTCAGAGCTTGGGGCCTATTAGGGTCAAAGAAAATTTT	CASSQSLGPIRVKENF
few	TRBJ1-6	.	TRBV6-5	TGTGCCAGCAGTAAGACAGGTTCACCCCTCCACTTT	CASSKTGSPLHF
.	TRBJ2-5	TRBD2	TRBV24-1	TGTGCCACCAGTGCTCCGGGAGGGCCCGAGACCCAGTACTTC	CATSAPGGPETQYF
.	TRBJ2-1	TRBD2	TRBV6-2/TRBV6-3	TGTGCCAGCAGCCTGGGTAGCGGGAGATCGGGTGAGCAGTTCTTC	CASSLGSGRSGEQFF
.	TRBJ1-4	TRBD1	TRBV2	TGTGCCAGCAGTGAAGCGGGACAGGGAAATGAAAAACTGTTTTTT	CASSEAGQGNEKLFF
few	TRBJ2-7	.	TRBV29-1	TGCAGCGTTGGTGGGGAGACTAACGAGCAGTACTTC	CSVGGETNEQYF
few	TRBJ1-3	.	TRBV7-3	TGTGCCAGCAGCTTAGGGAACCCGGGGGACACCATATATTTT	CASSLGNPGDTIYF
.	TRBJ2-7	.	TRBV18	TGTGCCAGCTCACCCGATGACGGGGGCACCTACGAGCAGTACTTC	CASSPDDGGTYEQYF
.	TRBJ2-5	.	TRBV28	TGTGCCAGCAGTCAACCCGGCGAGACCCAGTACTTC	CASSQPGETQYF
once	TRBJ2-1	TRBD2	TRBV7-9	TGTGCCAGCAGCGGGCCTCGGGAGCGGGAGTCCTACAATGAGCAGTTCTTC	CASSGPRERESYNEQFF
.	TRBJ1-1	TRBD1	TRBV12-3/TRBV12-4	TGTGCCAGCACCACGGACAGGGGCACTGAAGCTTTCTTT	CASTTDRGTEAFF